The entry below gives a single TCR beta chain sequence along with its context. The antigen is undetermined. The data were taken from a study of CD8 T cells in Susac syndrome. Study-wide results and caveats: The number of individuals included in the study's TCR sequencing and HLA analysis was acknowledged as relatively small.

Random hexamers were used to reverse transcribe the RNA input (roughly 0.5 to 1 ug). immunoSEQ multiplex PCR amplified TCR beta CDR3 across 54 Vbeta, 13 Jbeta. Each CDR3 protein gets one entry after TCRdb re-called the immunoSEQ multiplex PCR reads with MiXCR. The sample lists 250,000 to 300,000 distinct CDR3 sequences, approximately 84% occurring once. CD8+ and CD4+ T cells were negatively isolated; TEMRA cells were FACS-enriched. The sequence came from a human donor with multiple sclerosis. The sequenced material came from CD8+ T cells from PBMCs.

CDR3 protein: CASSLALREHNEQFF. In DNA form, the CDR3 reads TGTGCCAGCAGCTTAGCGCTAAGGGAACACAATGAGCAGTTCTTC. The V and J genes are TRBV7-9 and TRBJ2-1, with D unclear. CDR3 length: 15 residues. CDR1 is SEHNR and CDR2 is FQNEAQ in the germline V gene (reference sequence). V was cut by 0 bases and J by 5 bases, with 11 bases left in between.